This TCR beta chain emerged from a study of blood T cell repertoires in COVID-19. Profiling relied on immunoSEQ multiplex PCR, and the TCRdb table lists in-frame clones only, not all of them. The top ten clones hold about 0.95% of a sample with 200,000 to 300,000 clones, 75% to 90% of them seen once. People in the exposed group encountered a COVID-19 case within 2 weeks before entering the study. The ends lost 5 bases at V and 3 bases at J; junction bases unmatched: 5. The V gene's germline CDR1 is MDHEN and CDR2 SYDVKM. The CDR3 has 14 residues. The chain recombines TRBV28 with TRBJ1-1; 8 bases map to TRBD1. Sequencing was done on a sample of PBMCs or T cells enriched from blood (not recorded which). The clonotype originates from a man aged 50-60 years who had been exposed to COVID-19. The CDR3 reads CASSHGQGDTEAFF. In DNA, the CDR3 is TGTGCCAGCAGTCACGGACAGGGCGACACTGAAGCTTTCTTT.